Listed below are T cell receptor beta chains from one sample, sequenced in a study of shared clonotypes between healthy human individuals. The data were produced by immunoSEQ multiplex PCR, yet TCRdb's version contains in-frame clones alone and is incomplete. Of about 1 million clones in the sample, approximately 72% were seen once. The sequencing sample was made of memory CD4+ T cells sorted from blood. The receptors were sampled from a man younger than 35 in good health. CDR3s include the opening cysteine and the closing phenylalanine or tryptophan. D genes are given only for firm matches. Clone size is stated in some rows and not others, as once, few, many or a class when expanded.

TRBD1 | TRBJ2-7 | TRBV5-5 | - | CASSLGAGGGSYEQYF | TGTGCCAGCAGCTTGGGGGCAGGGGGCGGTTCCTACGAGCAGTACTTC
TRBD1 | TRBJ2-1 | TRBV19 | - | CASKLVTGKGNEQFF | TGTGCCAGTAAGCTTGTGACAGGGAAGGGCAATGAGCAGTTCTTC
TRBD1 | TRBJ1-2 | TRBV4-2 | - | CASSQDLGTGALLIHGYTF | TGTGCCAGCAGCCAAGATCTAGGGACAGGGGCTCTCCTTATACATGGCTACACCTTC
- | TRBJ1-3 | TRBV5-1 | - | CASSLDGVSGNTIYF | TGCGCCAGCAGCTTGGACGGGGTCTCTGGAAACACCATATATTTT
TRBD1 | TRBJ1-1 | TRBV18 | - | CASSPGTGNTEAFF | TGTGCCAGCTCACCAGGGACAGGGAACACTGAAGCTTTCTTT
TRBD1 | TRBJ1-5 | TRBV5-1 | few | CASSPTGQGANQPQHF | TGCGCCAGCAGCCCCACTGGACAGGGGGCAAATCAGCCCCAGCATTTT
- | TRBJ2-5 | TRBV7-2 | - | CASSPRGGHPGQYF | TGTGCCAGCAGCCCACGGGGTGGACACCCGGGCCAGTACTTC
TRBD1 | TRBJ1-2 | TRBV6-1 | few | CASSEAPGGSYGYTF | TGTGCCAGCAGTGAAGCGCCAGGGGGTAGCTATGGCTACACCTTC
- | TRBJ2-7 | TRBV19 | - | CASSVTGSWYEQYF | TGTGCCAGTAGTGTCACAGGGTCATGGTACGAGCAGTACTTC
- | TRBJ1-5 | TRBV7-2 | - | CASSLGRGNQPQHF | TGTGCCAGCAGCTTAGGCAGGGGCAATCAGCCCCAGCATTTT
- | TRBJ2-7 | TRBV6-6 | - | CASSYSSDSYEQYF | TGTGCCAGCAGTTACTCGTCTGATTCCTACGAGCAGTACTTC
- | TRBJ1-2 | TRBV30 | - | CAWMFGLEGYTF | TGTGCCTGGATGTTTGGACTTGAGGGCTACACCTTC
- | TRBJ2-7 | TRBV7-8 | - | CASSLRTAWEDEQYF | TGTGCCAGCAGCTTAAGGACAGCGTGGGAAGACGAGCAGTACTTC
- | TRBJ2-1 | TRBV6-6 | many | CATQSGNEQFF | TGTGCCACCCAATCAGGAAATGAGCAGTTCTTC
TRBD1 | TRBJ1-5 | TRBV6-1 | - | CASMKGQGGLQPQHF | TGTGCCAGCATGAAAGGACAGGGGGGACTTCAGCCCCAGCATTTT